This T cell receptor beta chain appears in the sequencing data of a study of T cells in narcolepsy. Across the whole study: Healthy controls were enrolled alongside patients with narcolepsy type 1 or type 2. Overall study results and limits: Healthy controls reportedly lacked the autoreactive clonotypes serially found in patients' blood. Same-patient CSF and blood CD4+ T cell clonotypes included HCRT-specific and TRIB2-specific autoreactive ones.

The table came from immunoSEQ multiplex PCR; TCRdb's copy has only in-frame clones and leaves some out. Altogether 30,000 to 45,000 clones are present, around 82% being singletons, with the ten largest covering 1.6%. The CDR3 totals 11 residues. CDR1 is SEHNR and CDR2 is FQNEAQ in the germline V gene (reference sequence). V was trimmed by 4 bases and J by 3 bases, leaving 3 bases between them. Comments on this clone: Its target is unknown.

The source of this sequence is a human donor with narcolepsy. This sequence joins TRBV7-9 and TRBJ2-5; D is unresolved. Material for sequencing was CD45RA- memory CD4+ T cells from PBMCs. DNA for the CDR3: TGTGCCAGCAGCTCTAAAGAGACCCAGTACTTC. It specifies CASSSKETQYF.